The T cell receptor beta chain under discussion was sequenced for a study of shared clonotypes between healthy human individuals. Study observations and caveats: Only blood samples were collected, and tissue repertoires likely differ.

With respect to this clone: Its antigen is not identified.

The CDR3 runs to 13 residues. V was cut by 4 bases and J by 8 bases, with 14 bases left in between. Germline V gene lookup returns CDR1 SQVTM and CDR2 ANQGSEA. Libraries were prepared by immunoSEQ multiplex PCR; TCRdb keeps only in-frame clonotypes and omits some of them. The repertoire consists of fewer than 650,000 clones, with roughly four fifths occurring once and the leading ten covering 12%. The J gene is TRBJ1-4, the V gene TRBV29-1, with a possible D match to TRBD1 (6 bases). The source of this sequence is a woman between 40 and 55 years old in good health. Some clones in this sample may be carry-over from other donors' samples. The sample taken for sequencing was PBMCs. This chain's CDR3 is CSVGPGHQEKLFF. The CDR3 bases are TGCAGCGTTGGGCCGGGACACCAAGAAAAACTGTTTTTT.